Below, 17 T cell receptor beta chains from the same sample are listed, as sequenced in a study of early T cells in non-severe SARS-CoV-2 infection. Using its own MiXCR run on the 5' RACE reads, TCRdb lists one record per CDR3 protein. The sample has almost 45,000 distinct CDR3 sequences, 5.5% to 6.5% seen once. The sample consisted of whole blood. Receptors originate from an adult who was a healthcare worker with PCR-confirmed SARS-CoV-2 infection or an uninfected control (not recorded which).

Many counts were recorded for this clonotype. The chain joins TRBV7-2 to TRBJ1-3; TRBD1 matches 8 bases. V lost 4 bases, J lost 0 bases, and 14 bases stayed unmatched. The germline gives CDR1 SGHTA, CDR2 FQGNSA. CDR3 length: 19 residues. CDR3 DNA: TGTGCCAGCAGCTCGCCGGACAGGGCCCTTTTCCTCTCTGGAAACACCATATATTTT. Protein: CASSSPDRALFLSGNTIYF.

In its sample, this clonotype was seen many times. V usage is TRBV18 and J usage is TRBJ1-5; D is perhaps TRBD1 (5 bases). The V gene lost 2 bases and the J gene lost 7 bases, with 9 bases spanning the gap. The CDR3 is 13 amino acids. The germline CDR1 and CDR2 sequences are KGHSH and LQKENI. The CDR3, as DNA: TGTGCCAGCTCACCAGTTAGGGACCAGCCCCAGCATTTT. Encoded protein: CASSPVRDQPQHF.

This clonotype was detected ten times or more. Here the CDR3 DNA reads TGCAGTGCTAGAGACCTCGGGACAGGCAAGGGGGATACGCAGTATTTT. Amino acid sequence: CSARDLGTGKGDTQYF. The chain links TRBV20-1 to TRBJ2-3; 8 nucleotides line up with TRBD1. Trimming removed 0 bases from V and 6 bases from J; junction bases left unmatched: 11. The V gene's germline CDR1 is DFQATT and CDR2 SNEGSKA (reference sequence). The CDR3 has 16 amino acids.

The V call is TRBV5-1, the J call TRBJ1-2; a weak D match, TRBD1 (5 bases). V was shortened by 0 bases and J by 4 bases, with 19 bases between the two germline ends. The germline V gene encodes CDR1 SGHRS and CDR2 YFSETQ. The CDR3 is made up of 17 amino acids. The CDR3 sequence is CASSLAVGVSSVYGYTF. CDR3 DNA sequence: TGCGCCAGCAGCTTGGCCGTGGGGGTCTCCTCGGTCTATGGCTACACCTTC.

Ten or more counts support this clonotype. CDR3: CASSLGTGPYEQYF. CDR3 nucleotides: TGTGCCAGCAGCCTTGGGACAGGGCCCTACGAGCAGTACTTC. This chain connects TRBV14 to TRBJ2-7; 9 nucleotides match TRBD1. V lost 4 bases to trimming and J lost 2 bases; unmatched junction nucleotides: 3. Germline lookup yields CDR1 SGHDN and CDR2 FVKESK. This CDR3 is 14 amino acids long.

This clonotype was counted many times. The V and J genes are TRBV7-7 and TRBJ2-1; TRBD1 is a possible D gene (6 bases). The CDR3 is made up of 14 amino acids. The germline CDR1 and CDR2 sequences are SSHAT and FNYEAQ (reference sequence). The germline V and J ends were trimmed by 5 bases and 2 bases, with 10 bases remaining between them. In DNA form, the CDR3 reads TGTGCCAGCAGCCCCCCAGGGGCCTACAATGAGCAGTTCTTC. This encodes CASSPPGAYNEQFF.

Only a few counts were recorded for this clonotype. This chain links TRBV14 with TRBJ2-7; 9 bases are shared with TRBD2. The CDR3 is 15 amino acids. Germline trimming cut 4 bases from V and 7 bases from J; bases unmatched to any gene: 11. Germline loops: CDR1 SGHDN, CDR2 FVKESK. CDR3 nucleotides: TGTGCCAGCAGCCCGGGACTAGCTCGTACTTGGGAGCAGTACTTC. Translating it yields CASSPGLARTWEQYF.

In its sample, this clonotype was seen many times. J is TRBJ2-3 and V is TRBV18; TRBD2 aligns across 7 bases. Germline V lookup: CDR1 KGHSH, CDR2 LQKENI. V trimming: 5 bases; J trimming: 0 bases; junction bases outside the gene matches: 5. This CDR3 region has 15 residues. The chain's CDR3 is CASSLLADSTDTQYF. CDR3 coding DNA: TGTGCCAGCTCATTGCTAGCGGATAGCACAGATACGCAGTATTTT.

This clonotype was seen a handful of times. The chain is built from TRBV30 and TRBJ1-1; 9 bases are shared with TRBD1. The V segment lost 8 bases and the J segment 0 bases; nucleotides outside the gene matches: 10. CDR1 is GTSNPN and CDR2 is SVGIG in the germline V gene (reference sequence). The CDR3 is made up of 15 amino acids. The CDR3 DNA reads TGTGCCGGGACAGGGATAGGGGGCATGAACACTGAAGCTTTCTTT. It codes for CAGTGIGGMNTEAFF.

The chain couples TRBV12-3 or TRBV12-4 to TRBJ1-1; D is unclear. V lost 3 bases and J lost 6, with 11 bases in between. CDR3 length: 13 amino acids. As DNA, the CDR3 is TGTGCCAGCAGTTTGTCAGGTTCCCCTGAAGCTTTCTTT. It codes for CASSLSGSPEAFF.

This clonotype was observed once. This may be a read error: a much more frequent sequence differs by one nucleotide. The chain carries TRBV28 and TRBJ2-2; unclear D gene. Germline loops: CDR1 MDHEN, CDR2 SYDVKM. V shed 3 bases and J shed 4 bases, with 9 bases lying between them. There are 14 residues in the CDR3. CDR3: CASSFNWGTGELFF. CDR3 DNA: TGTGCCAGCAGTTTTAACTGGGGCACCGGGGAGCTGTTTTTT.

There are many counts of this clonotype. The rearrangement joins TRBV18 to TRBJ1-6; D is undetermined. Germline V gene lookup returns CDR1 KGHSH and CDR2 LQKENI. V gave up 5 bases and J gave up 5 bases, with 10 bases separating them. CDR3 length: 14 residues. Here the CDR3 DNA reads TGTGCCAGCTCATCCAGTACCAATAATTCACCCCTCCACTTT. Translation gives CASSSSTNNSPLHF.

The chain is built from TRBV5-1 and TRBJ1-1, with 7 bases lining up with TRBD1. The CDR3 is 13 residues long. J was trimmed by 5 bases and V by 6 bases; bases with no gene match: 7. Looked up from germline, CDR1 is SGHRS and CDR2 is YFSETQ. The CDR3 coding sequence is TGCGCCAGCACCCGGACAGGCGGGACTGAAGCTTTCTTT. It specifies CASTRTGGTEAFF.

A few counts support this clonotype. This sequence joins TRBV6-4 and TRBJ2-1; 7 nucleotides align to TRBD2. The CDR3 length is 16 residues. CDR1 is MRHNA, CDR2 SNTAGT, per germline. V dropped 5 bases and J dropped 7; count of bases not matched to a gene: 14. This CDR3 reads CASSPTGEGRVNEQFF. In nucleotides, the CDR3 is TGTGCCAGCAGTCCCACCGGGGAGGGGCGAGTTAATGAGCAGTTCTTC.

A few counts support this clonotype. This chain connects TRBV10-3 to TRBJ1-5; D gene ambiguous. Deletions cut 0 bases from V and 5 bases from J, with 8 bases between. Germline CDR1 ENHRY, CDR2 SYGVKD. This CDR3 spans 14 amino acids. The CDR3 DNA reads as TGTGCCATCAGTGAGTCCTCAGGAGATCAGCCCCAGCATTTT. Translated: CAISESSGDQPQHF.

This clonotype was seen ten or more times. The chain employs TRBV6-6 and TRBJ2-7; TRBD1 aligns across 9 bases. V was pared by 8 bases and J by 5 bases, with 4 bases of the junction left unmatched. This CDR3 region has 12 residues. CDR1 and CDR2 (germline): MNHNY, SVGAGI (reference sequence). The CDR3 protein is CASRDRVHEQYF. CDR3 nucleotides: TGTGCCAGCCGGGACAGGGTCCACGAGCAGTACTTC.

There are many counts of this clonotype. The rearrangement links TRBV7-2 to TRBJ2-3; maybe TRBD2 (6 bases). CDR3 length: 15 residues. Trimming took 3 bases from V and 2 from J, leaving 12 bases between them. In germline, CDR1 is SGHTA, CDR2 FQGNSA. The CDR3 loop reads CASSFRAGYTDTQYF. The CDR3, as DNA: TGTGCCAGCAGCTTCAGGGCGGGATACACAGATACGCAGTATTTT.